One TCR beta chain is described in this entry. Its antigen is unidentified. The use of genomic DNA as template underpinned the TCR beta VDJ and CDR3 profiling. In TCRdb, the reads were re-called with MiXCR into one record per CDR3 protein. This sample carries 100,000 to 150,000 distinct CDR3 sequences, 45% to 60% of them seen once, and the ten largest clones take 25% to 30%. The data are from a study of CD8+CD57+ T cells in acquired aplastic anemia. Study as a whole: CD4+ and CD8+ cells, once sorted, gave DNA averaging roughly 3 ug. Study observations and caveats: Roughly 30 CD8+ CDR3 sequences occurred in both the patients and the controls. Statistical testing detected no significant gap in CD8+ Simpson's diversity between patients and controls.

J was trimmed by 8 bases and V by 8 bases; bases with no gene match: 8. Per germline, CDR1 SNHLY and CDR2 FYNNEI. The CDR3 is 12 residues long. For sequencing, patients were chosen who had shown expansion of CD8+CD57+ cells by flow cytometry. All participating patients were living with severe acquired aplastic anemia. The sample was sorted CD4+, CD8+, or CD8+CD57+ T cells (not recorded which) from PBMCs. V gene TRBV2 combines with J gene TRBJ1-2, with TRBD1 matching over 7 bases. The sequence came from a human donor with aplastic anemia. CDR3 bases: TGTGCCAGCCGGCAGGGGGAACTCGGCTACACCTTC. It is translated as CASRQGELGYTF.